Below, one T cell receptor (beta chain) is given with its context. This record belongs to a study of tumor-infiltrating lymphocytes in localized non-small cell lung cancer. Measured with immunoSEQ multiplex PCR; TCRdb has only the in-frame clones, and not every one. Among around 12,000 clones listed, roughly 70% were seen once. CDR3 length: 15 amino acids. Trimming removed 4 bases from V and 2 bases from J; junction bases left unmatched: 7. Germline assignment: CDR1 MDHEN and CDR2 SYDVKM. The sequence was obtained from a human donor with non-small cell lung cancer. The chain recombines TRBV28 with TRBJ2-7, with 8 positions matching TRBD1. The sample was uninvolved lung tissue not adjacent to the tumor. The DNA of the CDR3 is TGTGCCAGCAGTTCCCATACAGGGGGTGCCTACGAGCAGTACTTC. This gives the protein CASSSHTGGAYEQYF.